Presented here are 3 T cell receptor beta chains from one specimen sequenced in a study of T cells in Graves' hyperthyroidism and ophthalmopathy. What was amplified from RNA transcripts were TCR beta CDR3 regions. With the HTBI primer set, the TCR CDR3 went through a first round of RT-PCR. TCRdb re-called the multiplex PCR reads with MiXCR, one entry per CDR3 protein. Of 200,000 to 250,000 distinct CDR3 sequences detected, around 24% appear once; the ten largest clones hold 30% to 40%. The sequenced sample consisted of blood. Source of these receptors: a woman aged 40 to 50 with Graves' ophthalmopathy.

There are many counts of this clonotype. This chain uses TRBV12-3 or TRBV12-4 with TRBJ1-5, with D unclear. The CDR3 length is 12 residues. V shed 2 bases and J shed 6 bases, with 5 bases lying between them. The CDR3 spells CASSLIRQPQHF. CDR3 DNA sequence: TGTGCCAGCAGTTTAATCCGTCAGCCCCAGCATTTT.

CDR3 residues: CASSFGSRGGETQYF. Here the CDR3 DNA reads TGTGCCAGCAGTTTCGGCTCCAGGGGGGGAGAGACCCAGTACTTC. The chain uses TRBV6-5 and TRBJ2-5, with D perhaps assigned TRBD1 or TRBD2 (7 bases each). V was cut by 4 bases and J by 4 bases, with 16 bases left in between. CDR3 size: 15 residues. The germline gives CDR1 MNHEY, CDR2 SVGAGI.

This clonotype appeared many times. This chain connects TRBV19 to TRBJ2-5; 10 bases are a match to TRBD2. The junction had 7 bases not matched to a gene; V was cut back by 6 bases and J by 3 bases. From germline, CDR1 is LNHDA and CDR2 SQIVND (reference sequence). CDR3 length: 15 residues. The CDR3: CASRDSGRLKETQYF. CDR3 DNA: TGTGCCAGTAGGGATAGCGGGAGGCTGAAAGAGACCCAGTACTTC. Looking up the rest from reference TRBV19 and TRBJ2-5 gives the full variable domain: DGGITQSPKYLFRKEGQNVTLSCEQNLNHDAMYWYRQDPGQGLRLIYYSQIVNDFQKGDIAEGYSVSREKKESFPLTVTSAQKNPTAFYLCASRDSGRLKETQYFGPGTRLLVL.